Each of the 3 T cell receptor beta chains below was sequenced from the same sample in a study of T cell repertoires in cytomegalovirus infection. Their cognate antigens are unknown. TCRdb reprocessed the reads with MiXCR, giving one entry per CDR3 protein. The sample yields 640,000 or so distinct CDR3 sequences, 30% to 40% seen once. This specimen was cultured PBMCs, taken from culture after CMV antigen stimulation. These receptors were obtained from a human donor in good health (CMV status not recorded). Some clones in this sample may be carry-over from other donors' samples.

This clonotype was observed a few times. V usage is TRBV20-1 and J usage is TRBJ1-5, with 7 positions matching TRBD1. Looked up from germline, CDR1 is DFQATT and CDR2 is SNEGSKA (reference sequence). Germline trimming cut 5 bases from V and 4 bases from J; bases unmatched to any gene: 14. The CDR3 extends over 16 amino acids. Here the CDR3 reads CSARDDLTGKNQPQHF. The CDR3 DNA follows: TGCAGTGCTCGGGATGACTTGACAGGGAAAAATCAGCCCCAGCATTTT.

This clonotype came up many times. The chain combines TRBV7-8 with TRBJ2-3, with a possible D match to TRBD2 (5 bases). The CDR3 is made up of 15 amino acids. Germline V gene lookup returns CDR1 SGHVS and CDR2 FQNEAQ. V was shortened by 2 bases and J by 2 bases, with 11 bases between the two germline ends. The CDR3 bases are TGTGCCAGCAGCTTACGGCGGGCCGACACAGATACGCAGTATTTT. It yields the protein CASSLRRADTDTQYF.

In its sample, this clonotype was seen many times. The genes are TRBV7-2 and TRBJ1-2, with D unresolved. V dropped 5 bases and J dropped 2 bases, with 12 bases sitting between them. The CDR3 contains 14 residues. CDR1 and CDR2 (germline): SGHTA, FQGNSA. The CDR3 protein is CASSRDRGNYGYTF. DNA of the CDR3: TGTGCCAGCAGCCGAGACCGGGGAAACTATGGCTACACCTTC.